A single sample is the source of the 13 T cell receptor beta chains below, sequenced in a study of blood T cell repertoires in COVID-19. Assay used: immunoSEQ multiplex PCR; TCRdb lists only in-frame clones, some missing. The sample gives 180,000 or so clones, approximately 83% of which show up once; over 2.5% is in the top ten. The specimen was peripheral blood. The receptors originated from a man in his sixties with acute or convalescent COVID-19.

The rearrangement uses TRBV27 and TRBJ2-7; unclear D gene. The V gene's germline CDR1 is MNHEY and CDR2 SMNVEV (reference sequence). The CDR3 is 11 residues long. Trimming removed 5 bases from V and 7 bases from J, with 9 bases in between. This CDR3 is CASSNFREQYF. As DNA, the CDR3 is TGTGCCAGCAGTAATTTCAGGGAGCAGTACTTC.

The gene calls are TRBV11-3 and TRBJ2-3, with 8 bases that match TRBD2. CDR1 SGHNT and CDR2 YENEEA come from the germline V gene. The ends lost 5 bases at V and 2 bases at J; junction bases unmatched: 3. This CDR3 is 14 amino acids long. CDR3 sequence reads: CASSPGGDTDTQYF. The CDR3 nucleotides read TGTGCCAGCAGCCCCGGGGGGGACACAGATACGCAGTATTTT.

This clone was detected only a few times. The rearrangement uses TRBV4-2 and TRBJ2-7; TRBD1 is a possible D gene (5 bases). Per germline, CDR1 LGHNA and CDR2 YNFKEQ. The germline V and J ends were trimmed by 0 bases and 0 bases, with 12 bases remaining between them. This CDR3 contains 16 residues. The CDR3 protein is CASSQDRARSSYEQYF. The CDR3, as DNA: TGTGCCAGCAGCCAAGACAGGGCCCGGAGCTCCTACGAGCAGTACTTC.

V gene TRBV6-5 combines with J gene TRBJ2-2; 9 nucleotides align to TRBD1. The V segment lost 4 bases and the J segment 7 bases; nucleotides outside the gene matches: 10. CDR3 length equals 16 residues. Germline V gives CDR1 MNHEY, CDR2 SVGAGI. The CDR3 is CASSSINDRGVGELFF. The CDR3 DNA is TGTGCCAGCAGTTCCATCAACGACAGGGGGGTCGGGGAGCTGTTTTTT.

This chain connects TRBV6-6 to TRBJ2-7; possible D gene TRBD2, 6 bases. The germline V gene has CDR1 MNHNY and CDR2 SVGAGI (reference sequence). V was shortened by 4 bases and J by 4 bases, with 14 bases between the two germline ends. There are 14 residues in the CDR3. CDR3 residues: CASSSPGRGYEQYF. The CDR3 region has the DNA TGTGCCAGCAGTTCACCCGGGCGGGGATACGAGCAGTACTTC.

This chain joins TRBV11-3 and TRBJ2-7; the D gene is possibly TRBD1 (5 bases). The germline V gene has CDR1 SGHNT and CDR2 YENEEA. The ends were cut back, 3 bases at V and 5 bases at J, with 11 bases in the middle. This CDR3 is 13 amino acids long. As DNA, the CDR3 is TGTGCCAGCAGCTTGGCAGGGCGTCACGAGCAGTACTTC. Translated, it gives CASSLAGRHEQYF.

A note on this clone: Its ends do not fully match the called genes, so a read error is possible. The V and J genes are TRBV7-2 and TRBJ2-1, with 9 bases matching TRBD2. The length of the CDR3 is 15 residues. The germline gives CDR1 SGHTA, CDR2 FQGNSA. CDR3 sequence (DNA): TGTGCCAGCAGCTCCATAGCGGGAGCCTACACTGAGCAGTTCTTC. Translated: CASSSIAGAYTEQFF.

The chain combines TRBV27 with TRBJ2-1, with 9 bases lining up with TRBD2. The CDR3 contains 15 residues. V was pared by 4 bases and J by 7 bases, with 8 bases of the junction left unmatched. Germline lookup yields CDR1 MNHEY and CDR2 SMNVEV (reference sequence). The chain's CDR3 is CASSYGRGRANEQFF. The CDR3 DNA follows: TGTGCCAGCAGTTATGGCCGCGGGAGGGCTAATGAGCAGTTCTTC.

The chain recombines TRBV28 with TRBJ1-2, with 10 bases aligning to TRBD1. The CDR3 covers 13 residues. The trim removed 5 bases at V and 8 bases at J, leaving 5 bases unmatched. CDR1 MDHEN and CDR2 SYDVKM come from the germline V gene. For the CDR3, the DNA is TGTGCCAGCAGTGGGGACAGGGGTAAAGGCTACACCTTC. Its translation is CASSGDRGKGYTF.

CDR3 sequence: CASSPSPGTGVYNEQFF. The CDR3 nucleotides read TGCGCCAGCAGCCCGAGTCCCGGGACAGGAGTCTACAATGAGCAGTTCTTC. V is TRBV4-1 and J is TRBJ2-1, with 8 bases aligning to TRBD1. CDR3 size: 17 residues. V was clipped by 4 bases and J by 3 bases; unmatched bases: 11. Germline CDR1 MGHRA, CDR2 YSYEKL.

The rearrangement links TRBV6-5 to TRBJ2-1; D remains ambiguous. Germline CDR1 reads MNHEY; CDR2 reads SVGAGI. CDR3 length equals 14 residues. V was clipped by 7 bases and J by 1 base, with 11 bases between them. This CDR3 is CASIGFRSYNEQFF. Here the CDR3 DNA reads TGTGCCAGCATCGGGTTCCGATCCTACAATGAGCAGTTCTTC.

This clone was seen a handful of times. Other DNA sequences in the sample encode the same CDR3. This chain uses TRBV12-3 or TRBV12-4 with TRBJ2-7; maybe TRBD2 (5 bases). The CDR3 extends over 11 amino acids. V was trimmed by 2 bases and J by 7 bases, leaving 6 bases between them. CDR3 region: CASSLSGEQYF. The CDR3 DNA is TGTGCCAGCAGTTTATCGGGGGAGCAGTACTTC.

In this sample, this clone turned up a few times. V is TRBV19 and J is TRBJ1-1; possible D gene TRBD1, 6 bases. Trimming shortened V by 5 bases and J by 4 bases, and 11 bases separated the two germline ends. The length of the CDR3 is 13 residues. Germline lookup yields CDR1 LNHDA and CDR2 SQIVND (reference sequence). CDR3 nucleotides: TGTGCCAGTAGTGCAGACAGGTCCACTGAAGCTTTCTTT. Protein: CASSADRSTEAFF.